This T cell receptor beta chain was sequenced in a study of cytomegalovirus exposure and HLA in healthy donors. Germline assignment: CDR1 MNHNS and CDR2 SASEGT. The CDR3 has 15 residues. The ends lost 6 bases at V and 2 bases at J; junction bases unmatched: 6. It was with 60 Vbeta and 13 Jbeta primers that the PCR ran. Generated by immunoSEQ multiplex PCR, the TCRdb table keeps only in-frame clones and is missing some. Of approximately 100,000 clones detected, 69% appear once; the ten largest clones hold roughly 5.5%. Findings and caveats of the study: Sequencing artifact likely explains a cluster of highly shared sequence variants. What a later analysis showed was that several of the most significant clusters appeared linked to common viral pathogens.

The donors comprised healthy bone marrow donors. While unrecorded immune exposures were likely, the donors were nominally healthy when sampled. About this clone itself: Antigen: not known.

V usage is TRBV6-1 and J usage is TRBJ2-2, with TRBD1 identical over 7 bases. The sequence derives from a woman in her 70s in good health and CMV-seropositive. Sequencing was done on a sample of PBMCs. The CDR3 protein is CASRLGTVNTGELFF. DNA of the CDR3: TGTGCCAGCAGGTTGGGGACAGTTAACACCGGGGAGCTGTTTTTT.